One T cell receptor (beta chain) is described in this entry. The sequenced fragment ends 3 residues before the CDR3 boundary, so the rest is inferred from the germline J gene. This record comes from a study of T cells in women clearing cervical HPV infection. In the study overall: HLA type could not be excluded as a confounder.

Using immunoSEQ multiplex PCR, the repertoire was profiled, and TCRdb retains in-frame clones only, with some absent. The sample's table shows just over 20,000 clones. Germline V gives CDR1 MGHRA, CDR2 YSYEKL. The V end was cut by 6 bases, the J end by 2 bases, with 16 bases between. The CDR3 has 15 amino acids. The clonotype was recovered from a woman between 18 and 70 years old with a cervical HPV16 infection that either progressed to CIN3+ or cleared (not recorded which). V usage is TRBV4-1 and J usage is TRBJ2-5, with D possibly matching TRBD1 (6 bases). What was sequenced was blood buffy coat. CDR3 sequence: CASSPSGTLQETQYF. CDR3 DNA (partial): TGCGCCAGCAGTCCCTCCGGGACACTACAAGAGACC.